A selection of T cell receptor beta chains follows, all from one sample in a study of a mutant IDH1 vaccine in newly diagnosed glioma. These TCRs' antigens remain unknown. The repertoire was sequenced with immunoSEQ multiplex PCR; TCRdb's copy has only in-frame clones and lacks some. The sample includes around 30,000 clones, around 80% seen only once; the top ten take 7% to 10%. This material consisted of PBMCs, taken from a glioma patient whose treatment included an IDH1 peptide vaccine. These receptors came from a woman between 18 and 29 years old with glioma. CDR3s include the opening cysteine and the closing phenylalanine or tryptophan. A D gene is named only where the DNA matches it firmly. A clone size is listed for some rows: how often the clone was seen (once, few, many), or a class if it is expanded.

.	TRBV19	.	TRBJ1-6	CASSIVGGNSPLHF	TGTGCCAGTAGTATAGTAGGGGGAAATTCACCCCTCCACTTT
.	TRBV10-3	.	TRBJ1-1	CAISDNGGRTEAFF	TGTGCCATCAGTGACAATGGGGGGCGAACTGAAGCTTTCTTT
.	TRBV9	few	TRBJ1-5	CASSPGEVNQPQHF	TGTGCCAGCAGCCCGGGGGAAGTGAATCAGCCCCAGCATTTT
TRBD2	TRBV7-9	.	TRBJ2-1	CASSLGSGGSEQFF	TGTGCCAGCAGCTTAGGTAGCGGGGGATCCGAGCAGTTCTTC
.	TRBV4-1	few	TRBJ1-1	CASSQRAVTEAFF	TGCGCCAGCAGCCAGAGGGCAGTCACTGAAGCTTTCTTT
.	TRBV10-3	.	TRBJ1-1	CAIRDTLGTEAFF	TGTGCCATCAGGGACACTCTGGGCACTGAAGCTTTCTTT
.	TRBV6-1	few	TRBJ1-1	CASSELPGRASAFF	TGTGCCAGCAGTGAGCTGCCAGGGAGAGCATCGGCTTTCTTT
TRBD1	TRBV7-9	.	TRBJ1-2	CASGPTGGTNYGYTF	TGTGCCAGCGGGCCTACAGGGGGAACTAACTATGGCTACACCTTC
TRBD1	TRBV5-1	few	TRBJ1-1	CASSLGTQGVSTEAFF	TGCGCCAGCAGCTTGGGGACGCAGGGGGTAAGCACTGAAGCTTTCTTT
TRBD1	TRBV4-2	.	TRBJ2-6	CASSHELGQGGSGANVLTF	TGTGCCAGCAGCCATGAACTCGGACAGGGCGGCTCTGGGGCCAACGTCCTGACTTTC
.	TRBV7-9	.	TRBJ1-5	CASSLPGVQPQHF	TGTGCCAGCAGCCTCCCGGGGGTTCAGCCCCAGCATTTT
.	TRBV7-8	.	TRBJ2-5	CASSPRGLLETQYF	TGTGCCAGCAGCCCTAGGGGACTCTTGGAGACCCAGTACTTC
.	TRBV29-1	.	TRBJ1-2	CSVGTGSGGYTF	TGCAGCGTCGGTACAGGGAGTGGAGGCTACACCTTC
.	TRBV7-9	.	TRBJ2-7	CASSLAGGTYEQYF	TGTGCCAGCAGCTTAGCCGGGGGAACCTACGAGCAGTACTTC
.	TRBV19	.	TRBJ1-5	CASRSSLSNQPQHF	TGTGCCAGTAGGAGCAGCTTGAGCAATCAGCCCCAGCATTTT
.	TRBV4-2	.	TRBJ1-1	CASSQASGVNTEAFF	TGTGCCAGCAGCCAAGCTTCGGGGGTAAACACTGAAGCTTTCTTT
TRBD2	TRBV5-1	.	TRBJ2-3	CASSLRRGGSTDTQYF	TGCGCCAGCAGCTTGAGGCGGGGGGGAAGCACAGATACGCAGTATTTT
.	TRBV15	.	TRBJ2-7	CATSGEFNYEQYF	TGTGCCACCAGCGGGGAATTCAACTACGAGCAGTACTTC
TRBD2	TRBV13	.	TRBJ2-3	CASSPRGGDHVRYF	TGTGCCAGCAGCCCCCGGGGAGGGGACCACGTTAGGTATTTT
.	TRBV5-1	.	TRBJ1-6	CASSLGGLNSPLHF	TGCGCCAGCAGCTTGGGGGGGCTAAATTCACCCCTCCACTTT
TRBD1	TRBV7-2	.	TRBJ1-5	CASSLGQGARQPQHF	TGTGCCAGCAGCTTAGGACAGGGGGCCCGGCAGCCCCAGCATTTT
.	TRBV19	few	TRBJ1-1	CASSIGVNTEAFF	TGTGCCAGTAGTATCGGGGTGAACACTGAAGCTTTCTTT